A selection of T cell receptor beta chains follows, all from one sample in a study of T cells in Graves' hyperthyroidism and ophthalmopathy. TCRdb passed the multiplex PCR reads through MiXCR, listing each CDR3 protein once. There are around 600,000 distinct CDR3 sequences in the sample; approximately 15% occur only once, and 12% lies in the top ten. Sequencing was performed on blood. The receptors were gathered from a woman in her forties or fifties with Graves' ophthalmopathy. Each CDR3 is given with its conserved first and last residue. D genes are given only for firm matches. Clone size, where shown, is once, few, many, or a class for clones that have expanded.

TRBD2	TRBV20-1	many	TRBJ2-3	TGCAGTGCCCAACGCACCAGACTAGCGTTGAGCACAGATACGCAGTATTTT	CSAQRTRLALSTDTQYF
-	TRBV27	many	TRBJ2-1	TGTGCCAGCAGCCCAGTTCGGGACCCATACAATGAGCAGTTCTTC	CASSPVRDPYNEQFF
-	TRBV5-7	many	TRBJ2-1	TGTGCCAGCTACTCGGGAGTCGGCTCCTACAATGAGCAGTTCTTC	CASYSGVGSYNEQFF
TRBD2	TRBV9	many	TRBJ2-7	TGTGCCAGCAGCGGCGGACTAGCGGACTCCTACGAGCAGTACTTC	CASSGGLADSYEQYF
TRBD1	TRBV19	-	TRBJ2-2	TGTGCCAGTAACCCGGGCCGGGGACAGGGAGAGAACACCGGGGAGCTGTTTTTT	CASNPGRGQGENTGELFF
TRBD2	TRBV24-1	-	TRBJ2-3	TGTGCCACCAGCCAAAGGGGAGGGATTCCTTCCGGGCATACGCAGTATTTT	CATSQRGGIPSGHTQYF
-	TRBV5-4	many	TRBJ2-7	TGTGCCAGCAGCTTGGAGGACGCAAAAGAGCAGTACTTC	CASSLEDAKEQYF
-	TRBV15	many	TRBJ1-1	TGTGCCACCAGCAGAGACGATAGAGGGGGGAAGGACACTGAAGCTTTCTTT	CATSRDDRGGKDTEAFF
-	TRBV27	many	TRBJ1-1	TGTGCCAGCAGTTTTAATTCGCAGGGACCGAACACTGAAGCTTTCTTT	CASSFNSQGPNTEAFF
-	TRBV6-1	-	TRBJ2-2	TGTGCCAGCAGTGCAGGGGATCGGAAGAACACCGGGGAGCTGTTTTTT	CASSAGDRKNTGELFF
TRBD1	TRBV29-1	few	TRBJ1-2	TGCAGCGCTATGGGACAGGGAAGCTATGGCTACACCTTC	CSAMGQGSYGYTF
-	TRBV19	few	TRBJ1-4	TGTGCCAGTAGTATATTAACGGCTAATGAAAAACTGTTTTTT	CASSILTANEKLFF
TRBD2	TRBV27	few	TRBJ2-7	TGTGCCAGCAGTCCCACCACGACTAGCGGGCTCTACGAGCAGTACTTC	CASSPTTTSGLYEQYF
TRBD1	TRBV7-2	-	TRBJ1-5	TGTGCCAGCAGCTTAGCGAGTACAGGGGATCAGCCCCAGCATTTT	CASSLASTGDQPQHF
TRBD1	TRBV5-1	few	TRBJ2-7	TGCGCCAGCAGCTCCAGAATGGTCACCGGGACAGGGAATATCGGCTACGAGCAGTACTTC	CASSSRMVTGTGNIGYEQYF
TRBD2	TRBV20-1	few	TRBJ2-7	TGCAGTGCGACCCATAGTAGGGGGACTAGTATCTACGAGCAGTACTTC	CSATHSRGTSIYEQYF